Below, one T cell receptor beta chain is given with its context. Its antigen is not known. This record belongs to a study of identical twins. Study-wide results and caveats: Carriage of fewer insertions was seen in abundant cord blood beta clonotypes, whereas memory repertoires showed none. Findings depended on cross-sectional statistics rather than tracking the same donors.

TCRdb reprocessed the 5' RACE reads via MiXCR and lists one record per CDR3 protein. Among about 690,000 distinct CDR3 sequences listed, about 20% were seen once. The sample was also linked to a second study, of T cells expressing NK-cell markers. That publication notes: One of eight sequenced donors was HCMV-seronegative; the other seven were seropositive.

The specimen sequenced was PBMCs. This clonotype originated in a woman aged 18-35 years in good health.

CDR3 sequence reads: CASSVGPAGGTSLTQYF. The CDR3 DNA sequence: TGTGCCAGCAGCGTAGGCCCGGCCGGCGGGACCTCCCTTACGCAGTATTTT. This chain connects TRBV9 to TRBJ2-3, with D possibly matching TRBD2 (6 bases). Germline V lookup: CDR1 SGDLS, CDR2 YYNGEE. Trimming removed 0 bases from V and 8 bases from J, with 22 bases in between. The CDR3 sequence is 17 residues long.